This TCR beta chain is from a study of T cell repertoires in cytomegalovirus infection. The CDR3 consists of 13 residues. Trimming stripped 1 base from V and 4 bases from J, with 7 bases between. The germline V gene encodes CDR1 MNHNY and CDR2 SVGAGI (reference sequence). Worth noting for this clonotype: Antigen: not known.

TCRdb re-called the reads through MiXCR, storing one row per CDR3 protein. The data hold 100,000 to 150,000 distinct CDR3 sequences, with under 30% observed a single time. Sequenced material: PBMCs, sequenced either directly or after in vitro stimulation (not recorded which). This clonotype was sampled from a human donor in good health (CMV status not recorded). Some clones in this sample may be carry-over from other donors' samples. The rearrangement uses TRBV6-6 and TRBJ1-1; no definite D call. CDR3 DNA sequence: TGTGCCAGCAGTTACTGGGAGAGCACTGAAGCTTTCTTT. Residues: CASSYWESTEAFF.